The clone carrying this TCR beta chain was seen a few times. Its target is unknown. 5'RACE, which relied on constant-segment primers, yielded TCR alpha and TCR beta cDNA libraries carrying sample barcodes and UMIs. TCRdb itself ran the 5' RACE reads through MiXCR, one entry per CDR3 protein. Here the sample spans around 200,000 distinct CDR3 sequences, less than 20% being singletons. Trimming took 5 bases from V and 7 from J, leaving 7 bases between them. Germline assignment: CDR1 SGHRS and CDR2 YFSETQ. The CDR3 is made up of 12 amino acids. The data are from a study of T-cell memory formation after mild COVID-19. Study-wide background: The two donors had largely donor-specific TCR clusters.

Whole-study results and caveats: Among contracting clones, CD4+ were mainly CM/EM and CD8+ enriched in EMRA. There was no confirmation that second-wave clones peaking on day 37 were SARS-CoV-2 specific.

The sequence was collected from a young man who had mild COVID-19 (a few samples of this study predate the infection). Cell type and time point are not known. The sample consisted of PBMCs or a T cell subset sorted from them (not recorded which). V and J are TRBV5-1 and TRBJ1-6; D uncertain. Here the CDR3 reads CASRPENSPLHF. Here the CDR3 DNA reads TGCGCCAGCAGGCCAGAAAATTCACCCCTCCACTTT.